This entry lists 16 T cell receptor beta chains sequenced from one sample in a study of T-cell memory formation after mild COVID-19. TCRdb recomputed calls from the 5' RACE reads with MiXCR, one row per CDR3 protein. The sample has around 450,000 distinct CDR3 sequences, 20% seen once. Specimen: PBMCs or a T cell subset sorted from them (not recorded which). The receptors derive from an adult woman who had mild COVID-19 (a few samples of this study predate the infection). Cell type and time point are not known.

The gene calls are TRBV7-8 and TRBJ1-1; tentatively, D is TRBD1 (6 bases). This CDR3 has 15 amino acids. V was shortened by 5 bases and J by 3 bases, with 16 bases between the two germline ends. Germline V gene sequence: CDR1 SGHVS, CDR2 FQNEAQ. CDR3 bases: TGTGCCAGCAGCCGCGGGCAGGGGCTGGACACTGAAGCTTTCTTT. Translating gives CASSRGQGLDTEAFF.

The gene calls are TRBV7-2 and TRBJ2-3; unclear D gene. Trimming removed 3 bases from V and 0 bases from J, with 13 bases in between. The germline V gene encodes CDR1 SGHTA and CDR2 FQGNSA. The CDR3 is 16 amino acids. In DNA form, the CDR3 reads TGTGCCAGCAGCTTCCAGGTGGCCTTTAGCACAGATACGCAGTATTTT. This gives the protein CASSFQVAFSTDTQYF.

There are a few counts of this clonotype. CDR3 loop: CASSVGLLSGANVLTF. In nucleotides, the CDR3 is TGTGCCAGCAGCGTAGGCCTACTCTCTGGGGCCAACGTCCTGACTTTC. The chain joins TRBV9 to TRBJ2-6; D not resolved. This CDR3 comprises 16 residues. Germline assignment: CDR1 SGDLS and CDR2 YYNGEE. Deletions cut 0 bases from V and 0 bases from J, with 7 bases between.

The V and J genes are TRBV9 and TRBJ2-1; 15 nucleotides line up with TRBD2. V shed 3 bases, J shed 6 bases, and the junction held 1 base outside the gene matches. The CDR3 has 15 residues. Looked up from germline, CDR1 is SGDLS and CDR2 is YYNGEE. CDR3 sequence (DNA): TGTGCCAGCAGCGGGACTAGCGGGGGGGTCAATGAGCAGTTCTTC. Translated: CASSGTSGGVNEQFF. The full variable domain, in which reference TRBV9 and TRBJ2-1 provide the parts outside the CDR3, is DSGVTQTPKHLITATGQRVTLRCSPRSGDLSVYWYQQSLDQGLQFLIQYYNGEERAKGNILERFSAQQFPDLHSELNLSSLELGDSALYFCASSGTSGGVNEQFFGPGTRLTVL.

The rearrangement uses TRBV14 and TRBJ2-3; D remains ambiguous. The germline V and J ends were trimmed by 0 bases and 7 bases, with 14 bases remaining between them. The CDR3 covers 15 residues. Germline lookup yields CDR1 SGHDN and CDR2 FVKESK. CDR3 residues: CASSQDLTGRNTQYF. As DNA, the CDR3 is TGTGCCAGCAGCCAAGACTTAACCGGGCGGAATACGCAGTATTTT. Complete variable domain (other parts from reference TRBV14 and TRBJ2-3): EAGVTQFPSHSVIEKGQTVTLRCDPISGHDNLYWYRRVMGKEIKFLLHFVKESKQDESGMPNNRFLAERTGGTYSTLKVQPAELEDSGVYFCASSQDLTGRNTQYFGPGTRLTVL.

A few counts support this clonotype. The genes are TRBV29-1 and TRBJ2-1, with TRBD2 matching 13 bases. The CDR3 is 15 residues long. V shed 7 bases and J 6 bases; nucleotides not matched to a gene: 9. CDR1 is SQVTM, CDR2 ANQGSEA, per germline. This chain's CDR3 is CSAKVRLAGGNEQFF. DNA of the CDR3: TGCAGCGCGAAAGTTAGACTAGCGGGAGGCAATGAGCAGTTCTTC.

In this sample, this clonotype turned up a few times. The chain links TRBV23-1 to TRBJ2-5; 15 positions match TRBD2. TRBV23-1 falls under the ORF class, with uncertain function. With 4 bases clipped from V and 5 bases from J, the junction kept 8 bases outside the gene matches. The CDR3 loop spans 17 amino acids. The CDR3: CASSRSGLAGGAETQYF. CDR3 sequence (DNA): TGCGCCAGCAGTCGTTCTGGACTAGCGGGGGGGGCGGAGACCCAGTACTTC.

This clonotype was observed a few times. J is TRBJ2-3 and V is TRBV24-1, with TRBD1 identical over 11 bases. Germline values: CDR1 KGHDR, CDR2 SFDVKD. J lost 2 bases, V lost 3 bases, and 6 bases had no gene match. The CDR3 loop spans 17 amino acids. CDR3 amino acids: CATSDIGDRGATDTQYF. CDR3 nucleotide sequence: TGTGCCACCAGTGATATAGGGGACAGGGGGGCCACAGATACGCAGTATTTT.

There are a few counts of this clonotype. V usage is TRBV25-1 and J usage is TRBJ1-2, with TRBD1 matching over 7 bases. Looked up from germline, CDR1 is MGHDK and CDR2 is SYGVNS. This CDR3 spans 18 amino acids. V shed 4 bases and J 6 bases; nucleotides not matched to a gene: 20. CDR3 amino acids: CASSAHSPSLQGRDGYTF. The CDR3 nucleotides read TGTGCCAGCAGTGCCCACTCACCCTCCTTACAGGGGAGGGATGGCTACACCTTC.

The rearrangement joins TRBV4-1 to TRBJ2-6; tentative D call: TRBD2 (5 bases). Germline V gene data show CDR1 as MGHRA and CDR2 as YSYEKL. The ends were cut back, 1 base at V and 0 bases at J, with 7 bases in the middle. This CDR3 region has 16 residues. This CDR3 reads CASSQGLISGANVLTF. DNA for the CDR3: TGCGCCAGCAGCCAAGGACTAATCTCTGGGGCCAACGTCCTGACTTTC.

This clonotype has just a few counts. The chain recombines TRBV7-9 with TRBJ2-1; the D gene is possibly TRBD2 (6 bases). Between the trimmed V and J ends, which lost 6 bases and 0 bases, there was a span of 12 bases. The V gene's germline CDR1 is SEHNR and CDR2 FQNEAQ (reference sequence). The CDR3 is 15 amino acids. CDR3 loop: CASRPGLSSYNEQFF. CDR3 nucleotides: TGTGCCAGCAGACCCGGACTATCCTCCTACAATGAGCAGTTCTTC.

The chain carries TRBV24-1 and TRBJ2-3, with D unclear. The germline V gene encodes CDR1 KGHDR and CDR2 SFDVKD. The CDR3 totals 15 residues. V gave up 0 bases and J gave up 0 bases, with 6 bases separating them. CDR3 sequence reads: CATSDLVSSTDTQYF. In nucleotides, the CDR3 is TGTGCCACCAGTGATTTGGTCAGCAGCACAGATACGCAGTATTTT.

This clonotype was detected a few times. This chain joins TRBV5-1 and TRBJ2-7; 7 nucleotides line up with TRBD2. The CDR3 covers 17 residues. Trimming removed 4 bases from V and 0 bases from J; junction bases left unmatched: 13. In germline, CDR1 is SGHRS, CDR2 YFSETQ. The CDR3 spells CASSPGRLADLSYEQYF. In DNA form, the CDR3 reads TGCGCCAGCAGCCCGGGGCGGCTAGCGGACCTCTCCTACGAGCAGTACTTC.

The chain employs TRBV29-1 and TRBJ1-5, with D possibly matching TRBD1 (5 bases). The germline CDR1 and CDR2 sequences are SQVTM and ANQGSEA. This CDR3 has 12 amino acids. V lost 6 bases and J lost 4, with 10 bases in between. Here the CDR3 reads CSVGHLNQPQHF. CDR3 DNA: TGCAGCGTCGGACATCTTAATCAGCCCCAGCATTTT.

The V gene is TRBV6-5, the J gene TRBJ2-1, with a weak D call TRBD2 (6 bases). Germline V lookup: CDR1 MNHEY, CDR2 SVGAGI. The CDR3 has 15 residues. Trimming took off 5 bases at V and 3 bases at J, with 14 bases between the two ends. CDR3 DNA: TGTGCCAGCAGTCCCTGGGCTAGCGACTACAATGAGCAGTTCTTC. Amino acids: CASSPWASDYNEQFF.

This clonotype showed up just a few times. CDR3 region: CASRPEGVRYNEQFF. The CDR3 nucleotides read TGTGCCAGCAGACCCGAAGGGGTCCGGTACAATGAGCAGTTCTTC. The chain has TRBV12-3 or TRBV12-4 and TRBJ2-1; a possible D gene is TRBD1 (5 bases). Trimming took off 6 bases at V and 4 bases at J, with 16 bases between the two ends. CDR3 length: 15 residues.